Given below is one T cell receptor (beta chain) in context. What it binds is unknown. It was with 60 Vbeta and 13 Jbeta primers that the PCR ran. Generated by immunoSEQ multiplex PCR, the TCRdb table keeps only in-frame clones and is missing some. Its table lists about 190,000 clones. These data are taken from a study of cytomegalovirus exposure and HLA in healthy donors. Study-wide findings and caveats: In a later analysis, a missense DCLRE1C variant was linked to TCR beta V- and J-gene trimming. The study recorded around 160 TCR beta chains that were cytomegalovirus-associated. In vitro assays verified that three CMV-associated chains recognized CMV antigens specifically.

V was pared by 6 bases and J by 5 bases, with 6 bases of the junction left unmatched. CDR1 is MNHEY and CDR2 is SMNVEV in the germline V gene (reference sequence). This CDR3 is 14 amino acids long. The TCR sequence derives from a man aged 30-40 years in good health and CMV-seronegative. Material: PBMCs. This chain joins TRBV27 and TRBJ2-1, with 8 bases fitting TRBD2. This CDR3 reads CASRHSGNHNEQFF. DNA for the CDR3: TGTGCCAGCAGGCATAGCGGGAACCACAATGAGCAGTTCTTC.